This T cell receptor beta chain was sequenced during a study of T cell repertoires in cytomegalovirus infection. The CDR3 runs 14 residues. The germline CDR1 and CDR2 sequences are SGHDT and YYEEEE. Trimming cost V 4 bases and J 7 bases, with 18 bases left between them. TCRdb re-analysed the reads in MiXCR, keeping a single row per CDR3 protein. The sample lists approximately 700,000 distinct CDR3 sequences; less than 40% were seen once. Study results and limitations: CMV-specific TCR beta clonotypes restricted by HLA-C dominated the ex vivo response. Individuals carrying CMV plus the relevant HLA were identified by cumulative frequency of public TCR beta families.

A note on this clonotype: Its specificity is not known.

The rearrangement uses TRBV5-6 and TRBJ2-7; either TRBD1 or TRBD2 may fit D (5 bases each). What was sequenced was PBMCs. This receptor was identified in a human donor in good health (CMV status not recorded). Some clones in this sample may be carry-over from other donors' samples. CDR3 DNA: TGTGCCAGCAGCACGGGACCGATTGTAGGGGAGCAGTACTTC. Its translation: CASSTGPIVGEQYF.